This TCR beta chain was sequenced during a study of read filtering for tumor transcriptome and immune sequencing. The overall study: 8 patients were R-ISS I, some 16 were R-ISS II, six or seven were R-ISS III. Per sample, TCR-region reads ranged about 4.05 to 11 million by IR-seq, 85 to 1273 by RNA-seq.

Whole-study findings and limits: Correlation between methods rose after single-read clonotypes were removed.

From approximately 430 ng of RNA, a library with molecular barcoded alpha/delta and beta/gamma adaptors was made. MiXCR, applied by TCRdb to the reads, yields one record per CDR3 protein. This table holds 15,000 to 20,000 distinct CDR3 sequences, over 20% found once. With respect to this clonotype: Its antigen is unidentified.

The CDR3 has 13 residues. V was clipped by 7 bases and J by 5 bases, with 17 bases between them. Germline CDR1 SQVTM, CDR2 ANQGSEA. V and J are TRBV29-1 and TRBJ2-5; either TRBD1 or TRBD2 may supply D (5 bases each). What was sequenced was a population of CD138-negative cells sorted from bone marrow. The receptor was isolated from a donor at least 40 years old with multiple myeloma. The CDR3 coding sequence is TGCAGCGCGTATGGGGGTACGGGGGAGACCCAGTACTTC. This gives the protein CSAYGGTGETQYF.